This is a list of T cell receptor beta chains from one sample in a study of T cells in Graves' hyperthyroidism and ophthalmopathy. TCRdb itself ran the multiplex PCR reads through MiXCR, one entry per CDR3 protein. The data hold roughly 570,000 distinct CDR3 sequences, with 15% to 19% observed a single time. The sample comprised blood. The receptors shown here come from a woman in her twenties or thirties with Graves' hyperthyroidism. The CDR3 runs from the conserved cysteine through the conserved F or W.

TRBV20-1,TRBJ2-1,CSARDWATSFNNEQFF
TRBV7-9,TRBJ2-5,CASSLEASGKETQYF
TRBV18,TRBJ1-6,CASSPEQLPDSPLHF
TRBV24-1,TRBJ2-1,CATSDLSLTSNEQFF
TRBV29-1,.,CSVEIANNEQYF
TRBV28,TRBJ2-7,CASRGTGDEQYF
TRBV9,TRBJ2-1,CASSAVGSGNYNEQFF
TRBV7-9,TRBJ2-7,CASSLTPTYEQYF
TRBV10-3,TRBJ2-1,CAATPGLAGGIIYNEQFF
TRBV14,TRBJ2-1,CASSQARLAVNNEQFF
TRBV7-3,TRBJ1-2,CASSLTSTGGGYTF
TRBV18,TRBJ1-5,CASSPGPAFGQPQHF
TRBV3-1,TRBJ2-3,CASSQGTTDTQYF
TRBV2,TRBJ2-3,CASYEGLAGTDTQYF
TRBV7-8,TRBJ2-1,CASSLDGDRFYNEQFF
TRBV7-9,TRBJ2-1,CASSLGGIWTQYNEQFF
TRBV5-1,TRBJ2-2,CASSPPGLGTGELFF
TRBV6-1,TRBJ1-1,CASSEQGWTEAFF
TRBV6-1,TRBJ1-4,CASSRRLGANEKLFF
TRBV27,TRBJ2-3,CASSFLMRDGGTDTQYF
TRBV18,TRBJ2-1,CASSPLAGDEQFF
TRBV6-2/TRBV6-3,TRBJ2-7,CASSYWVDRTYEQYF
TRBV4-3,TRBJ2-7,CASSQPQSGEQYF
TRBV6-1,TRBJ1-5,CASSRDSYGNQPQHF
TRBV6-1,TRBJ2-7,CASSGQGSQGEQYF
TRBV6-4,TRBJ2-1,CASSASGDYNEQFF
TRBV20-1,TRBJ2-1,CSARHYNEQFF
TRBV4-2,TRBJ2-5,CASSQVVGTQETQYF
TRBV6-5,TRBJ1-2,CASSYTGLDYGYTF
TRBV12-3/TRBV12-4,TRBJ1-1,CASSFGATEAFF
TRBV27,TRBJ2-1,CASRAGAGGNEQFF
TRBV6-1,TRBJ2-7,CASRTGTSPYEQYF
TRBV6-5,TRBJ2-2,CASSYGTPRAGELFF
TRBV11-2,TRBJ2-3,CASSPSGGLADTQYF
TRBV12-3/TRBV12-4,TRBJ1-2,CTSSLGGRSYGYTF
TRBV19,TRBJ2-1,CASSMSSSAYNEQFF
TRBV28,TRBJ2-5,CASKRRLGTIKAETQYF
TRBV20-1,TRBJ2-2,CSARRRALSGELFF
TRBV6-5,TRBJ2-5,CASSYVAGGIRPETQYF
TRBV2,TRBJ2-1,CASAGAEQFF
TRBV24-1,TRBJ2-3,CATSATRTGSTDTQYF